The TCR beta chain described here comes from a study of blood T cell repertoires in COVID-19. Study information: COVID-19 samples from acute and convalescent phases originated in the United States, Italy and Spain. Sample material is recorded as cDNA or gDNA derived from T cells, B-cell-depleted T cells, or PBMCs.

Authors' data handling: Estimates of nucleated cell counts were drawn from the amplification of reference gene primers. Sequenced by immunoSEQ multiplex PCR; TCRdb stores in-frame clones only, minus some. The V and J calls and clone size are taken from that table; D and trimming were inferred from the DNA. The table shows 30,000 to 40,000 clones, with more than 85% occurring only once. Deletions cut 4 bases from V and 0 bases from J, with 14 bases between. CDR1 and CDR2 (germline): SGHKS, YYEKEE (reference sequence). The CDR3 totals 16 residues. The receptor was derived from a male donor with active COVID-19. The gene calls are TRBV5-5 and TRBJ2-1; D possibly corresponds to TRBD1 (6 bases). The sample taken for sequencing was peripheral blood. This CDR3 reads CASSTRTASSYNEQFF. The CDR3 DNA sequence: TGTGCCAGCAGCACAAGGACAGCTTCCTCCTACAATGAGCAGTTCTTC.